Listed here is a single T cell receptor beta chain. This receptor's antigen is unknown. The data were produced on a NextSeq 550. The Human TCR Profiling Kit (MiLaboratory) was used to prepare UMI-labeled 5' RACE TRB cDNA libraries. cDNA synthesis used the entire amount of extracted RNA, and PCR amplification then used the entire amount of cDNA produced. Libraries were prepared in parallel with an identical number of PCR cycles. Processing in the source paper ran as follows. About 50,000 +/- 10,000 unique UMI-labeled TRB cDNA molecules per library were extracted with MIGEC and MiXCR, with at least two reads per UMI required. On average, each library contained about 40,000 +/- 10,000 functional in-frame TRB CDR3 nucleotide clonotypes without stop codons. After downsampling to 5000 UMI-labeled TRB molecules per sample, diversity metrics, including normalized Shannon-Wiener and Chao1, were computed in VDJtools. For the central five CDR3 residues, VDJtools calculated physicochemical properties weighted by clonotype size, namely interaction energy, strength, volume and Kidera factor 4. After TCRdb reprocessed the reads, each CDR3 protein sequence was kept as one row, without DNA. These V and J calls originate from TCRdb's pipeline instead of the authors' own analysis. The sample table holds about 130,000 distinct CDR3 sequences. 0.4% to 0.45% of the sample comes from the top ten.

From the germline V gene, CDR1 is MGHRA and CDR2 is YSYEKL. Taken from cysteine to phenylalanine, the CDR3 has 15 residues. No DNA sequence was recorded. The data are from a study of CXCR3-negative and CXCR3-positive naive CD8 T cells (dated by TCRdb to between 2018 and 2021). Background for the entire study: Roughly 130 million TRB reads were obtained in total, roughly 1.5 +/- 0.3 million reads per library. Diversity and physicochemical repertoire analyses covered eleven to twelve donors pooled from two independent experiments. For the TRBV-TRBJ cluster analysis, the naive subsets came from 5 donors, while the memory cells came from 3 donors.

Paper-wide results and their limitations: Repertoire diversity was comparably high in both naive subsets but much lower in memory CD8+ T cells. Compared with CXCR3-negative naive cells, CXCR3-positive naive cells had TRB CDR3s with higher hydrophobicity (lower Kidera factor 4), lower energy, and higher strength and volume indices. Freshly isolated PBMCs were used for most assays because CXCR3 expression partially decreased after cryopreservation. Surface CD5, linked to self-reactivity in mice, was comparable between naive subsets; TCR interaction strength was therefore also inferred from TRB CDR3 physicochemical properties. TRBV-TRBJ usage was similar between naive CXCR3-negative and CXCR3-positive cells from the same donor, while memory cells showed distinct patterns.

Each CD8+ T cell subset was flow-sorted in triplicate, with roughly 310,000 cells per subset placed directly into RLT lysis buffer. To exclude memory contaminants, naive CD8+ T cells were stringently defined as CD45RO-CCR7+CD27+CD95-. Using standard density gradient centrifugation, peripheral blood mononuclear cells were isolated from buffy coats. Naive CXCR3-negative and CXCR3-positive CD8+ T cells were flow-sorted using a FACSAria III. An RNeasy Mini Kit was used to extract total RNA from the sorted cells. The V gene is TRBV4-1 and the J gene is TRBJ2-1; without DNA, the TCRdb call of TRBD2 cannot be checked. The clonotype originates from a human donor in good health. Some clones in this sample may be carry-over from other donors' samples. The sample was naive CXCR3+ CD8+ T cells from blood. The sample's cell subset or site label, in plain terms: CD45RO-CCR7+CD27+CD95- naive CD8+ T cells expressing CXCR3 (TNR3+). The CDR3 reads CASSQDPPSYNEQFF.